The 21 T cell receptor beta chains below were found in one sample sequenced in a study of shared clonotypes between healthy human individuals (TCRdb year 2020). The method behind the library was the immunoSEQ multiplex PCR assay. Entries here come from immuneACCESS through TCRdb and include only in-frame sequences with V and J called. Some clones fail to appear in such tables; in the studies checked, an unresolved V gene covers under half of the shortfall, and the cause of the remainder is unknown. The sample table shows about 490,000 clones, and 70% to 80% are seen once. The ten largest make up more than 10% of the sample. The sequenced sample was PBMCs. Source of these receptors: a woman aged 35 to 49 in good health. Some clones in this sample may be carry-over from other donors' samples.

This chain's CDR3 is CASSLWAGTMNTEAFF. The CDR3 coding sequence is TGTGCCAGCAGCCTCTGGGCTGGAACAATGAACACTGAAGCTTTCTTT. The V call is TRBV5-4, the J call TRBJ1-1; D unresolved. This CDR3 region has 16 residues. The germline V gene has CDR1 SGHNT and CDR2 YYREEE (reference sequence). The V end was cut by 4 bases, the J end by 0 bases, with 16 bases between.

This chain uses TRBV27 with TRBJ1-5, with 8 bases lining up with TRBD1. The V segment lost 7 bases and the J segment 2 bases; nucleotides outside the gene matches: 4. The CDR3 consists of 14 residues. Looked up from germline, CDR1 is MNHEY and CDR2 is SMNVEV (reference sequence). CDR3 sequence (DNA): TGTGCCAGCAAGGGGACAGGTCGCAATCAGCCCCAGCATTTT. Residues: CASKGTGRNQPQHF.

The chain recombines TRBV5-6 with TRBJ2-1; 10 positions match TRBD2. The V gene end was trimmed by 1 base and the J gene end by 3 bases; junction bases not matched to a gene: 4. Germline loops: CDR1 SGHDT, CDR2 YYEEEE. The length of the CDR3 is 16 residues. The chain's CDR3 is CASSLRRTSGYNEQFF. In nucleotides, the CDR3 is TGTGCCAGCAGCTTGCGAAGGACTAGCGGCTACAATGAGCAGTTCTTC.

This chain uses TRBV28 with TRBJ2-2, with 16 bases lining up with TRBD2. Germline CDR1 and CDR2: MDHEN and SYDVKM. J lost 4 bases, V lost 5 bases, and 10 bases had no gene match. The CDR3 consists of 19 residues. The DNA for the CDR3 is TGTGCCAGCAGTCCGATCGGGACTAGCGGGAGGGCCGGCACCGGGGAGCTGTTTTTT. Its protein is CASSPIGTSGRAGTGELFF.

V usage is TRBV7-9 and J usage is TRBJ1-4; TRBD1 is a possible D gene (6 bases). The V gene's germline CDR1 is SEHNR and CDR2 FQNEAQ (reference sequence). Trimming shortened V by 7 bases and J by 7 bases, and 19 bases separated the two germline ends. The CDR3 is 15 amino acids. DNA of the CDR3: TGTGCCAGCAAGCAACAGGGAATCGTCGGTGAAAAACTGTTTTTT. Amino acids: CASKQQGIVGEKLFF.

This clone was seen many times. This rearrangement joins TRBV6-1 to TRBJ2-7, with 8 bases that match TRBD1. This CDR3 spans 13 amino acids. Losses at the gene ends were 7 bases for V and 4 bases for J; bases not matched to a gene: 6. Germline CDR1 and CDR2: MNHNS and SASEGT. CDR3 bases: TGTGCCAGCACTCGCGGACAGGGTTACGAGCAGTACTTC. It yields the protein CASTRGQGYEQYF.

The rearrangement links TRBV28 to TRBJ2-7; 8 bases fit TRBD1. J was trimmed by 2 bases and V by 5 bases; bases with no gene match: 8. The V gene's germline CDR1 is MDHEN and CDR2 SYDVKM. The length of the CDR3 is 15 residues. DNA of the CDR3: TGTGCCAGCAGTCCCCCCGGGACAGGTACCTACGAGCAGTACTTC. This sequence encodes CASSPPGTGTYEQYF.

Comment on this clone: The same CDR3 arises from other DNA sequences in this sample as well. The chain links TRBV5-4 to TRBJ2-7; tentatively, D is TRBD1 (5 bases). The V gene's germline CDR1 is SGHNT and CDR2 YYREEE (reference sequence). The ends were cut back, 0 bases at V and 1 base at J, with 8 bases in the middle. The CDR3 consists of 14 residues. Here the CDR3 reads CASSLGQGSYEQYF. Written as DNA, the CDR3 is TGTGCCAGCAGCTTGGGGCAGGGATCCTACGAGCAGTACTTC.

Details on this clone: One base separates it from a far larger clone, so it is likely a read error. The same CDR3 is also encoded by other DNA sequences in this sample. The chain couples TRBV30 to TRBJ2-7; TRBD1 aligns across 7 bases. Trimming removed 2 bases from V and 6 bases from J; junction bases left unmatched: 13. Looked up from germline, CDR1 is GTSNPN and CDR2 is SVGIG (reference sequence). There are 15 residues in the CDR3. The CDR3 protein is CAWSLADRDVSEQYF. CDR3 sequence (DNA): TGTGCCTGGAGTCTAGCTGACAGGGATGTGTCCGAGCAGTACTTC. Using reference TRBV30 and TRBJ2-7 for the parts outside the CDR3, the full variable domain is SQTIHQWPATLVQPVGSPLSLECTVEGTSNPNLYWYRQAAGRGLQLLFYSVGIGQISSEVPQNLSASRPQDRQFILSSKKLLLSDSGFYLCAWSLADRDVSEQYFGPGTRLTVT.

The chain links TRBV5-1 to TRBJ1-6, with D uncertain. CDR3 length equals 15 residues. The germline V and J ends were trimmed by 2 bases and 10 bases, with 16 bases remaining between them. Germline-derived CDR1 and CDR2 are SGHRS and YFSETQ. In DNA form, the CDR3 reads TGCGCCAGCAGCTTCGAGACCGATCTTGGATCACCCCTCCACTTT. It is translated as CASSFETDLGSPLHF.

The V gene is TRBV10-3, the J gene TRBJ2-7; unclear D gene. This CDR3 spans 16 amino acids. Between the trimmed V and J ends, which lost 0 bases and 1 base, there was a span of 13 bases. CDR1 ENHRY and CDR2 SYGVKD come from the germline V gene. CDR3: CAISESGIMGSYEQYF. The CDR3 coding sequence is TGTGCCATCAGTGAGTCCGGTATTATGGGTTCCTACGAGCAGTACTTC.

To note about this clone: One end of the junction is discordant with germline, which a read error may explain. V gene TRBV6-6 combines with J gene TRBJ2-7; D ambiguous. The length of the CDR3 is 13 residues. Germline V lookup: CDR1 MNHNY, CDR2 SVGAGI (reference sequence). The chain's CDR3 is CAGSGQQTYEQYF. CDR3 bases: TGTGCCGGCAGTGGCCAGCAAACCTACGAGCAGTACTTC.

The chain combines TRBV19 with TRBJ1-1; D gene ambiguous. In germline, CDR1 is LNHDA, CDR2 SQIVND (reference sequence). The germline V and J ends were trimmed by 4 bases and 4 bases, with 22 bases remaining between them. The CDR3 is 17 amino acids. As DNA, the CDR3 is TGTGCCAGTAGTAATCATCTGGGGAGTCCTCTCGGCACTGAAGCTTTCTTT. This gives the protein CASSNHLGSPLGTEAFF. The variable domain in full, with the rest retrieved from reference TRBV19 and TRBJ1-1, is DGGITQSPKYLFRKEGQNVTLSCEQNLNHDAMYWYRQDPGQGLRLIYYSQIVNDFQKGDIAEGYSVSREKKESFPLTVTSAQKNPTAFYLCASSNHLGSPLGTEAFFGQGTRLTVV.

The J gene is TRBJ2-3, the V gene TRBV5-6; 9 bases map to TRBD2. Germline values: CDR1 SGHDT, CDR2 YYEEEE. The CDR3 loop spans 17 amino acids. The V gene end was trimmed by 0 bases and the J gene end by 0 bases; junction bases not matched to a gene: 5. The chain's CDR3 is CASSLGPGLASTDTQYF. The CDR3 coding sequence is TGTGCCAGCAGCTTGGGGCCGGGACTAGCAAGCACAGATACGCAGTATTTT.

CDR3 DNA: TGCGCCAGCAGTCCGCTAGCGGGAAATGAGCAGTTCTTC. The encoded protein is CASSPLAGNEQFF. The rearrangement links TRBV5-1 to TRBJ2-1, with 9 positions matching TRBD2. CDR1 and CDR2 from the germline V gene are SGHRS and YFSETQ. V gave up 5 bases and J gave up 7 bases; unmatched junction bases: 4. This CDR3 spans 13 amino acids.

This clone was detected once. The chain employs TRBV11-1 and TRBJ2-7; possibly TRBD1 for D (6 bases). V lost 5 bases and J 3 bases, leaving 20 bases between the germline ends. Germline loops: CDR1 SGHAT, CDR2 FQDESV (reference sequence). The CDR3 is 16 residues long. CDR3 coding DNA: TGTGCCAGCAGCCGTCCTCAAACAGGGTTGGTCTACGAGCAGTACTTC. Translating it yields CASSRPQTGLVYEQYF.

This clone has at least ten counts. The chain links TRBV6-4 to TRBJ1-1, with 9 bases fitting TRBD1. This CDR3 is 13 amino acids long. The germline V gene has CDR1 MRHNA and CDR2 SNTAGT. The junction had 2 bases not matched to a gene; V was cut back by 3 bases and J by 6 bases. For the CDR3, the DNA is TGTGCCAGCAGTGAACAGGGGGCATCTGAAGCTTTCTTT. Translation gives CASSEQGASEAFF.

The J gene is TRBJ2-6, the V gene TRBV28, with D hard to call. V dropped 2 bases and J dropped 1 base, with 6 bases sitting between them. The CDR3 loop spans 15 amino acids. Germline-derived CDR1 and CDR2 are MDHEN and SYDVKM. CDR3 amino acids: CASSLALSGANVLTF. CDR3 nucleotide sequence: TGTGCCAGCAGTTTAGCCCTTTCTGGGGCCAACGTCCTGACTTTC.

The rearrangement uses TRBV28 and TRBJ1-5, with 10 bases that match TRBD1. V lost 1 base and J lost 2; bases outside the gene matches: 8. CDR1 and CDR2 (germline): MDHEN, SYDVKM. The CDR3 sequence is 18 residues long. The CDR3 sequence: CASSLLRTGGRRNQPQHF. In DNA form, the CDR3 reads TGTGCCAGCAGTTTATTAAGGACAGGGGGAAGGCGCAATCAGCCCCAGCATTTT.

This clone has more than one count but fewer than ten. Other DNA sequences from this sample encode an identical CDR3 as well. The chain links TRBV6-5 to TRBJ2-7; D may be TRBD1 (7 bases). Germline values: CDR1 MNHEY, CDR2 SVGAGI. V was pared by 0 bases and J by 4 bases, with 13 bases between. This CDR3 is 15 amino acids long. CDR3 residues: CASSYSPQGGYEQYF. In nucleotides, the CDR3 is TGTGCCAGCAGTTACTCCCCGCAGGGGGGTTACGAGCAGTACTTC.

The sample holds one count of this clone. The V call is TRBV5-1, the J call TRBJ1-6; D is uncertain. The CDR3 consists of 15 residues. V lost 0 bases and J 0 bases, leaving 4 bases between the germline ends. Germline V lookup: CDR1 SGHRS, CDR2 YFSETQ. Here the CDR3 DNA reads TGCGCCAGCAGCTTGGGGGACTCCTATAATTCACCCCTCCACTTT. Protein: CASSLGDSYNSPLHF.